This T cell receptor (beta chain) was profiled in a study of Tregs in tolerant kidney transplant recipients. The study's findings and limits: Changing PCR primers prevented nucleotide comparison between some patients' samples. The most relevant donor-specific Treg TCRbeta repertoire apparently came from expansion with activated donor B cells. Tolerant patients' donor-specific Tregs expanded beyond overall Tregs, suggesting antigen-driven growth.

The CDR3 totals 16 residues. CDR1 and CDR2 (germline): WSHSY, SAAADI. The trim removed 0 bases at V and 4 bases at J, leaving 7 bases unmatched. On this clone: The antigen is unknown.

Sequencing was performed with immunoSEQ multiplex PCR; in TCRdb, only in-frame clones are kept and a portion is missing. The sample contains tens of thousands of clones, approximately 94% of which appear only once. The nonmyeloablative bone marrow transplants came from related graft donors, with transient mixed chimerism. Unstimulated Tregs (CD4+CD25+CD127-) and CD4+CD25- non-Tregs were sorted from PBMCs. The chain employs TRBV10-2 and TRBJ1-2, with 8 nucleotides matching TRBD1. The sequence derives from a human patient who received a combined kidney and bone marrow transplant. Part of the T cells may come from the graft donor. The material sequenced was CD4+ T cells from blood (PBMCs), taken 12 months after the transplant. The CDR3 DNA follows: TGCGCCAGCAGTGAGTCGACAGGGGAGTTTAGCTATGGCTACACCTTC. This gives the protein CASSESTGEFSYGYTF.